This is a list of T cell receptor beta chains from one sample in a study of cytomegalovirus exposure and HLA in healthy donors. Profiling relied on immunoSEQ multiplex PCR, and the TCRdb table lists in-frame clones only, not all of them. This table holds around 140,000 clones, 65% to 85% found once. The sequencing sample was made of PBMCs. Source of these receptors: a woman aged 18-29 years in good health and CMV-seronegative. Each CDR3 is given with its conserved first and last residue. Fields, in order: V gene, CDR3 protein.

TRBV4-1	CASSHPPQGTKFF
TRBV10-3	CAISGTGFSYEQYF
TRBV6-1	CASKDRNEKLFF
TRBV7-6	CASSHPQGNAGNTIYF
TRBV27	CASSLSPPQGSVDEQFF
TRBV29-1	CSVASGGGGIQYF
TRBV4-1	CASSQDPGQQYTGELFF
TRBV19	CASRPAGFPENQPQHF
TRBV6-5	CASSSGQLEKLFF
TRBV19	CASSIGPTAMNTEAFF
TRBV5-4	CASIYRQETQYF
TRBV29-1	CSVGTGGSGTEAFF
TRBV29-1	CSVGDRGVEKLFF
TRBV29-1	CSAYQNTEAFF
TRBV10-3	CAMGGQNTGELFF
TRBV19	CASSSRTEAFF
TRBV7-2	CASSWTLAGGSYEQYF
TRBV20-1	CSARRRNEQFF
TRBV7-8	CASSITGTDNYGYTF
TRBV4-1	CASSQGYGIVYTIYF
TRBV4-1	CASSQDQTTTNTDTQYF
TRBV10-1	CASSEQAGGPETQYF
TRBV4-2	CASSQKGQDDTEAFF
TRBV5-1	CASSLDVGGDTGELFF
TRBV5-1	CASSLGDRWTEAFF
TRBV6-1	CASSEIKGLAGAYEQYF
TRBV7-8	CASSLSGTGETEAFF
TRBV11-2	CASSLNLEGAQETQYF
TRBV6-5	CASSSGQGNNQPQHF
TRBV13	CASSSGQVYGYTF
TRBV18	CASSPPLRVSGNTIYF
TRBV18	CASSPGGTSGSETQYF
TRBV11-2	CASSAGGKGYTF
TRBV19	CASSLGQGVYVYNEQFF
TRBV18	CASSPIPRGAYEQYF
TRBV30	CAWSHLAGVAQFF
TRBV7-2	CASSLDLAGVRETQYF
TRBV29-1	CSVGIQGAVIHEQFF
TRBV6-5	CASSPSGTGVQPQHF
TRBV11-2	CASSLGSDSSYEQYF
TRBV18	CASSFDKNNEQFF
TRBV19	CATSNGLLAGYNEQFF
TRBV25-1	CASSELEVGETQYF
TRBV13	CASSFRTRQGEQYF
TRBV25-1	CASSHFRDRGLDTEAFF
TRBV10-3	CAASGHISGTNIQETQYF